This passage covers 32 T cell receptor beta chains from one sample sequenced in a study of T cell repertoires in cytomegalovirus infection. TCRdb ran MiXCR on the reads and lists one entry per CDR3 protein. Among roughly 200,000 distinct CDR3 sequences listed, roughly 17% were seen once. The sequencing sample was made of CD8+ T cells from PBMCs. Receptors originate from a human donor in good health (CMV status not recorded). Some clones in this sample may be carry-over from other donors' samples.

This sequence joins TRBV7-8 and TRBJ1-1; TRBD1 matches at 12 bases. Trimming at V came to 9 bases and at J to 0 bases, leaving 8 bases not matched to a gene. CDR1 and CDR2 (germline): SGHVS, FQNEAQ. The CDR3 length is 16 residues. CDR3 nucleotides: TGTGCCAGTAGGCGGGACAGGGGGCGAATGAACACTGAAGCTTTCTTT. As protein: CASRRDRGRMNTEAFF.

The V call is TRBV28, the J call TRBJ2-1; D gene unclear. The CDR3 extends over 17 amino acids. Trimming left V 2 bases short and J 2 bases short, with 16 bases between. Germline V gives CDR1 MDHEN, CDR2 SYDVKM. The chain's CDR3 is CASSLVYSPGAYNEQFF. As DNA, the CDR3 is TGTGCCAGCAGTTTAGTCTACAGCCCAGGAGCCTACAATGAGCAGTTCTTC.

The DNA for the CDR3 is TGTGCTAGTGGTTTAGTTCCCGAGCAGTACTTC. Protein sequence: CASGLVPEQYF. The V and J genes are TRBV12-5 and TRBJ2-7, with D unresolved. V was shortened by 3 bases and J by 6 bases, with 6 bases between the two germline ends. The CDR3 runs 11 residues. Germline CDR1 reads LGHNT; CDR2 reads FRNRAP.

This clonotype has more than one count but fewer than ten. V gene TRBV7-2 combines with J gene TRBJ2-3; tentatively, D is TRBD2 (6 bases). The CDR3 sequence is 16 residues long. Germline lookup yields CDR1 SGHTA and CDR2 FQGNSA. With 6 bases removed from V and 6 bases from J, the gap between germline ends came to 22 bases. The CDR3 bases are TGTGCCAGCAGTTCTTGGGCGGGGCCCCAGCGGGATACGCAGTATTTT. This sequence encodes CASSSWAGPQRDTQYF. Together with reference TRBV7-2 and TRBJ2-3, the CDR3 gives the full variable domain: GAGVSQSPSNKVTEKGKDVELRCDPISGHTALYWYRQSLGQGLEFLIYFQGNSAPDKSGLPSDRFSAERTGGSVSTLTIQRTQQEDSAVYLCASSSWAGPQRDTQYFGPGTRLTVL.

The J gene is TRBJ2-7, the V gene TRBV7-9; D gene uncertain. The V end was cut by 1 base, the J end by 5 bases, with 12 bases between. CDR1 and CDR2 (germline): SEHNR, FQNEAQ (reference sequence). The CDR3 consists of 14 residues. DNA of the CDR3: TGTGCCAGCAGCTTAGTCCAAAGTCACAACGAGCAGTACTTC. It translates to CASSLVQSHNEQYF.

The CDR3 spells CASSHRTSGERTDTQYF. CDR3 DNA sequence: TGTGCCAGCAGCCACAGGACTAGCGGGGAACGCACAGATACGCAGTATTTT. The chain links TRBV14 to TRBJ2-3; 12 bases match TRBD2. The germline V gene has CDR1 SGHDN and CDR2 FVKESK. V shed 3 bases, J shed 1 base, and the junction held 5 bases outside the gene matches. The CDR3 sequence is 17 residues long.

This clonotype came up once. This chain joins TRBV6-2 or TRBV6-3 and TRBJ2-1, with 7 bases that match TRBD1. The CDR3 has 14 residues. Looked up from germline, CDR1 is MNHEY and CDR2 is SVGEGT. With 5 bases clipped from V and 4 bases from J, the junction kept 5 bases outside the gene matches. The DNA for the CDR3 is TGTGCCAGCAGTGGACAGGCTGGGTACAATGAGCAGTTCTTC. It is translated as CASSGQAGYNEQFF.

Only a few counts were recorded for this clonotype. V is TRBV7-9 and J is TRBJ2-2; either TRBD1 or TRBD2 may fit D (5 bases each). Germline V lookup: CDR1 SEHNR, CDR2 FQNEAQ (reference sequence). V was cut by 5 bases and J by 2 bases, with 15 bases left in between. The CDR3 has 16 residues. This CDR3 reads CASSPYQGPNTGELFF. In DNA, the CDR3 is TGTGCCAGCAGCCCATACCAGGGACCAAACACCGGGGAGCTGTTTTTT.

The chain uses TRBV6-1 and TRBJ2-7, with unresolved D. Germline CDR1 and CDR2: MNHNS and SASEGT. V was cut by 5 bases and J by 0 bases, with 20 bases left in between. The CDR3 runs to 17 residues. The CDR3: CASSYPTGPNFSYEQYF. As DNA, the CDR3 is TGTGCCAGCAGTTACCCCACCGGACCGAATTTCTCCTACGAGCAGTACTTC.

This chain connects TRBV7-9 to TRBJ2-2; TRBD1 aligns across 9 bases. The CDR3 has 15 amino acids. In germline, CDR1 is SEHNR, CDR2 FQNEAQ (reference sequence). The trim removed 4 bases at V and 6 bases at J, leaving 6 bases unmatched. DNA of the CDR3: TGTGCCAGCAGCTCCCGGGACAGGGTGGCCGGGGAGCTGTTTTTT. The encoded protein is CASSSRDRVAGELFF.

A few counts support this clonotype. The CDR3 nucleotides are TGTGCCAGCAGTGAGACAGGGATGAACACTGAAGCTTTCTTT. Translating gives CASSETGMNTEAFF. The chain joins TRBV25-1 to TRBJ1-1, with 7 bases identical to TRBD1. Germline CDR1 MGHDK, CDR2 SYGVNS. The CDR3 runs to 14 residues. Trimming removed 3 bases from V and 0 bases from J; junction bases left unmatched: 1.

This clonotype was picked up a small number of times. V gene TRBV12-3 or TRBV12-4 combines with J gene TRBJ1-2; D perhaps matches TRBD1 (5 bases). V lost 4 bases and J 4 bases, leaving 13 bases between the germline ends. The CDR3 is made up of 14 amino acids. The DNA of the CDR3 is TGTGCCAGCAGTTCAGGGACGCTGGGCTATGGCTACACCTTC. It translates to CASSSGTLGYGYTF.

This clonotype has only a few counts. The V gene is TRBV6-5, the J gene TRBJ2-7; no firm D call. The CDR3 consists of 12 residues. The V end was cut by 7 bases, the J end by 2 bases, with 9 bases between. CDR1 MNHEY and CDR2 SVGAGI come from the germline V gene. The CDR3 region is CASKAGAYEQYF. CDR3 nucleotides: TGTGCCAGCAAAGCAGGTGCCTACGAGCAGTACTTC.

This clonotype came up many times. V and J are TRBV7-9 and TRBJ2-7; D gene ambiguous. Trimming removed 5 bases at V and 2 bases at J, with 7 bases between. CDR1 is SEHNR, CDR2 FQNEAQ, per germline (reference sequence). The CDR3 loop spans 12 amino acids. CDR3 in amino acids: CASSPGAYEQYF. The CDR3 DNA sequence: TGTGCCAGCAGCCCTGGCGCCTACGAGCAGTACTTC.

This clonotype was seen ten or more times. V usage is TRBV7-2 and J usage is TRBJ1-1, with D tentatively TRBD1 (6 bases). There are 13 residues in the CDR3. Trimming took 4 bases from V and 1 from J, leaving 7 bases between them. Per the germline V gene, CDR1 is SGHTA and CDR2 is FQGNSA. The CDR3 sequence: CASSSQGNTEAFF. In DNA form, the CDR3 reads TGTGCCAGCAGCTCACAGGGGAACACTGAAGCTTTCTTT.

The sample holds a few counts of this clonotype. The chain combines TRBV29-1 with TRBJ1-2; 7 positions agree with TRBD1. The CDR3 runs 14 residues. CDR1 and CDR2 (germline): SQVTM, ANQGSEA. Unmatched junction bases numbered 10, after V lost 5 bases and J lost 4 bases. The chain's CDR3 is CSVPRPGQSYGYTF. The CDR3 region has the DNA TGCAGCGTTCCCCGTCCGGGACAGAGCTATGGCTACACCTTC.

The rearrangement links TRBV19 to TRBJ1-1; D is ambiguous. The CDR3 length is 18 residues. Trimming left V 2 bases short and J 0 bases short, with 19 bases between. Per germline, CDR1 LNHDA and CDR2 SQIVND (reference sequence). CDR3: CASSIPAGLHRVNTEAFF. CDR3 DNA: TGTGCCAGTAGTATACCCGCTGGCCTTCATAGGGTGAACACTGAAGCTTTCTTT.

This clonotype was detected only a few times. The chain recombines TRBV20-1 with TRBJ2-7; TRBD1 matches 8 bases. Germline lookup yields CDR1 DFQATT and CDR2 SNEGSKA (reference sequence). V shed 5 bases and J 3 bases; nucleotides not matched to a gene: 6. This CDR3 spans 13 amino acids. CDR3 nucleotide sequence: TGCAGTGCTCCGAAGACAGGGGACTACGAGCAGTACTTC. Protein: CSAPKTGDYEQYF.

V usage is TRBV14 and J usage is TRBJ2-7, with D uncertain. The CDR3 loop spans 12 amino acids. The V end lost 6 bases, the J end lost 3 bases, and 9 bases lay between the germline ends. The germline gives CDR1 SGHDN, CDR2 FVKESK. This CDR3 is CASSSDLYEQYF. The CDR3 DNA is TGTGCCAGCAGTTCCGACCTCTACGAGCAGTACTTC.

The sample holds a few counts of this clonotype. V usage is TRBV7-9 and J usage is TRBJ1-3, with 9 bases matching TRBD1. Per germline, CDR1 SEHNR and CDR2 FQNEAQ (reference sequence). CDR3 length equals 17 residues. Unmatched junction bases numbered 9, after V lost 2 bases and J lost 4 bases. The CDR3 DNA sequence: TGTGCCAGCAGCTTATGGGACAGGGTACTCGAAGGAAACACCATATATTTT. Translating gives CASSLWDRVLEGNTIYF.

In DNA form, the CDR3 reads TGTGCCTCCCGGCAGGCAGACCACAATGAGCAGTTCTTC. As protein: CASRQADHNEQFF. This rearrangement joins TRBV7-6 to TRBJ2-1; D is ambiguous. This CDR3 has 13 amino acids. In germline, CDR1 is SGHVS, CDR2 FNYEAQ. V lost 11 bases and J lost 5, with 16 bases in between.

This chain uses TRBV7-8 with TRBJ2-7; no clear D. V was pared by 4 bases and J by 4 bases, with 14 bases between. This CDR3 contains 14 residues. Per the germline V gene, CDR1 is SGHVS and CDR2 is FQNEAQ. This chain's CDR3 is CASSYRPGVYEQYF. CDR3 in DNA: TGTGCCAGCAGCTACCGGCCCGGAGTTTACGAGCAGTACTTC. Looking up the rest from reference TRBV7-8 and TRBJ2-7 gives the full variable domain: GAGVSQSPRYKVAKRGQDVALRCDPISGHVSLFWYQQALGQGPEFLTYFQNEAQLDKSGLPSDRFFAERPEGSVSTLKIQRTQQEDSAVYLCASSYRPGVYEQYFGPGTRLTVT.

This chain joins TRBV10-2 and TRBJ2-5; 7 bases map to TRBD2. The junction had 11 bases not matched to a gene; V was cut back by 2 bases and J by 2 bases. This CDR3 is 17 amino acids long. Germline lookup yields CDR1 WSHSY and CDR2 SAAADI. The CDR3, as DNA: TGCGCCAGCAGTGAGGCAAGACTTGCGGGGGATCAAGAGACCCAGTACTTC. Translation: CASSEARLAGDQETQYF.

This clonotype has a count of ten or more. The J gene is TRBJ2-1, the V gene TRBV7-8; 10 positions agree with TRBD2. Germline values: CDR1 SGHVS, CDR2 FQNEAQ. After removal of 5 bases from V and 0 bases from J, the junction contained 10 bases not matched to a gene. The CDR3 spans 18 residues. The DNA for the CDR3 is TGTGCCAGCAGCCCTCAGGGCAGCGGGGGGGCCTCCTACAATGAGCAGTTCTTC. Translated: CASSPQGSGGASYNEQFF.

The V and J genes are TRBV20-1 and TRBJ1-1, with 8 bases fitting TRBD1. CDR1 is DFQATT and CDR2 is SNEGSKA in the germline V gene (reference sequence). Trimming took 4 bases from V and 5 from J; bases not matched to a gene: 6. This CDR3 contains 13 residues. CDR3: CSATDRDMTEAFF. Written as DNA, the CDR3 is TGCAGTGCTACGGACAGGGATATGACTGAAGCTTTCTTT.

The genes are TRBV7-9 and TRBJ2-7; TRBD1 matches 8 bases. The germline CDR1 and CDR2 sequences are SEHNR and FQNEAQ (reference sequence). The CDR3 runs 12 residues. V shed 10 bases, J shed 5 bases, and the junction held 7 bases outside the gene matches. The CDR3, as DNA: TGTGCCACAAGACAGGGGACCCACGAGCAGTACTTC. Translated: CATRQGTHEQYF.

The chain carries TRBV6-2 or TRBV6-3 and TRBJ1-6, with TRBD1 identical over 9 bases. CDR3 length equals 12 residues. Germline CDR1 and CDR2: MNHEY and SVGEGT. V lost 7 bases, J lost 9 bases, and 1 base stayed unmatched. CDR3 sequence: CASKTGGSPLHF. The CDR3, as DNA: TGTGCCAGCAAGACAGGGGGTTCACCCCTCCACTTT.

This clonotype was picked up a small number of times. CDR3 nucleotide sequence: TGTGCCAGCAGAGCCACAGATACGCAGTATTTT. Residues: CASRATDTQYF. The V gene is TRBV2, the J gene TRBJ2-3; no firm D call. The CDR3 spans 11 residues. Germline values: CDR1 SNHLY, CDR2 FYNNEI. V was pared by 6 bases and J by 2 bases, with 3 bases between.

This clonotype was observed a few times. This chain connects TRBV29-1 to TRBJ1-2; D not certain. Per germline, CDR1 SQVTM and CDR2 ANQGSEA. The CDR3 is 16 residues long. V gave up 7 bases and J gave up 2 bases, with 23 bases separating them. In DNA, the CDR3 is TGCAGCGCTAATTCCCCGGACGGTATCCTAAACTATGGCTACACCTTC. Protein product: CSANSPDGILNYGYTF.

This chain joins TRBV5-6 and TRBJ2-3, with TRBD2 identical over 8 bases. CDR1 is SGHDT and CDR2 is YYEEEE in the germline V gene. V lost 6 bases and J lost 2; bases outside the gene matches: 8. The CDR3 has 15 residues. Written as DNA, the CDR3 is TGTGCCAGCACCGGGGGGGTTAGCCTCACAGATACGCAGTATTTT. As protein: CASTGGVSLTDTQYF.

This clonotype appeared a few times. The chain carries TRBV29-1 and TRBJ2-7; D perhaps matches TRBD2 (5 bases). Between the trimmed V and J ends, which lost 0 bases and 0 bases, there was a span of 12 bases. Germline V gives CDR1 SQVTM, CDR2 ANQGSEA. CDR3 size: 15 residues. The CDR3, as DNA: TGCAGCGTTGAAGATCCCAGCGGCCTCTCCTACGAGCAGTACTTC. Translation gives CSVEDPSGLSYEQYF.

This clonotype appeared a few times. V gene TRBV11-2 combines with J gene TRBJ1-2; possible D gene TRBD1, 6 bases. Germline-derived CDR1 and CDR2 are SGHAT and FQNNGV. The CDR3 is made up of 13 amino acids. The V and J ends lost 3 bases and 8 bases respectively, with 13 bases between them. This CDR3 is CASSFGGAKGYTF. For the CDR3, the DNA is TGTGCCAGCAGCTTTGGGGGGGCGAAGGGCTACACCTTC.